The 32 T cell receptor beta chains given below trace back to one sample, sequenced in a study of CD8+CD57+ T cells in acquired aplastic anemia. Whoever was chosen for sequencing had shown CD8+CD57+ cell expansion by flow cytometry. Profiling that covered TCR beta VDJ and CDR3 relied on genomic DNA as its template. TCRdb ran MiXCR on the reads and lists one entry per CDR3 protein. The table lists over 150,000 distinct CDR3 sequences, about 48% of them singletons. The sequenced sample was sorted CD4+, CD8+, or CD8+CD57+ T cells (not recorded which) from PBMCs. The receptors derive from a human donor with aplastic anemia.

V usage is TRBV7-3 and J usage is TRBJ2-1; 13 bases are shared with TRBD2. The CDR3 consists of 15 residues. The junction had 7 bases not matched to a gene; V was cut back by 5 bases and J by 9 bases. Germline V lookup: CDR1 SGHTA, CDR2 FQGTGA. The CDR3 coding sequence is TGTGCCAGCAGCCCAGGACTAGCGGGAGTAGGTGAGCAGTTCTTC. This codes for CASSPGLAGVGEQFF. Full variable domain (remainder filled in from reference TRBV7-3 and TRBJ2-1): GAGVSQTPSNKVTEKGKYVELRCDPISGHTALYWYRQSLGQGPEFLIYFQGTGAADDSGLPNDRFFAVRPEGSVSTLKIQRTERGDSAVYLCASSPGLAGVGEQFFGPGTRLTVL.

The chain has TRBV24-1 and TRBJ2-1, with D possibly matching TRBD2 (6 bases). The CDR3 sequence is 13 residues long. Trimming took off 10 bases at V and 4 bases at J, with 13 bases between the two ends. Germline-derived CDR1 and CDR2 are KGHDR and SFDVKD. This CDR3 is CATSSGAYNEQFF. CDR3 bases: TGTGCCACTAGTAGCGGAGCGTACAATGAGCAGTTCTTC.

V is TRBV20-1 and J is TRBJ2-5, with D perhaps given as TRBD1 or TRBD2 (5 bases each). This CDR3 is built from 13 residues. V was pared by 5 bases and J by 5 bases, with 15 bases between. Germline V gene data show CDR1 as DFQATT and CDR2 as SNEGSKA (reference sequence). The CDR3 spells CSAGRIGAETQYF. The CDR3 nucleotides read TGCAGTGCTGGACGGATCGGGGCGGAGACCCAGTACTTC.

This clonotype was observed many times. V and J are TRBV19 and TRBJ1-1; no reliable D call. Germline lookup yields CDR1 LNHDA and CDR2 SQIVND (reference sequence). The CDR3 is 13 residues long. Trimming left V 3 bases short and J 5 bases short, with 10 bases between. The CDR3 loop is CASSIGRWTEAFF. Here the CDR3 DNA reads TGTGCCAGTAGTATTGGGAGGTGGACTGAAGCTTTCTTT.

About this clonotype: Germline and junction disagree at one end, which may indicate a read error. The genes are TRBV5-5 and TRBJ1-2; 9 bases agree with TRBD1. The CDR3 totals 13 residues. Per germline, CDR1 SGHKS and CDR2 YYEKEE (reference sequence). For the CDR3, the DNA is TGTGCCAGCAGCCCGGGACAGGGCAATGGCCACACCTTC. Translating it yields CASSPGQGNGHTF. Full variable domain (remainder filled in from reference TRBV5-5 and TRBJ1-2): DAGVTQSPTHLIKTRGQQVTLRCSPISGHKSVSWYQQVLGQGPQFIFQYYEKEERGRGNFPDRFSARQFPNYSSELNVNALLLGDSALYLCASSPGQGNGHTFGSGTRLTVV.

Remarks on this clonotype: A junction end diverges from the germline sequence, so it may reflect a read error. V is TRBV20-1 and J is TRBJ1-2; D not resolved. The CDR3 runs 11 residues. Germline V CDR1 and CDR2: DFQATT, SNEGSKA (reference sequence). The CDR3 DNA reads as TGCAGTGCTAATGTGCAATATGGCTACACCTTT. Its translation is CSANVQYGYTF.

The CDR3 nucleotides are TGTGCCATCAGTGAGTCAGGCACCACAGATACGCAGTATTTT. It translates to CAISESGTTDTQYF. The chain joins TRBV10-3 to TRBJ2-3; no definite D call. Germline V CDR1 and CDR2: ENHRY, SYGVKD. Trimming cost V 0 bases and J 2 bases, with 6 bases left between them. The CDR3 has 14 amino acids.

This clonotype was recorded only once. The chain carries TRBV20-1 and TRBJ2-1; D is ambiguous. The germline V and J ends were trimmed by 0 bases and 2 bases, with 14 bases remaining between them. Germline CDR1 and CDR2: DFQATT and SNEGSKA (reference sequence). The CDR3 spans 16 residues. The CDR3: CSARDLQWAPYNEQFF. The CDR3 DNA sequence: TGCAGTGCTAGAGATCTCCAGTGGGCACCCTACAATGAGCAGTTCTTC.

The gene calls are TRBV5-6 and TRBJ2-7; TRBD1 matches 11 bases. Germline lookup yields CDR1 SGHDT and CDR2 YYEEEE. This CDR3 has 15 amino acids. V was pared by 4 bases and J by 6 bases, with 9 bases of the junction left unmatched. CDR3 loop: CASSPTRDRGGEQYF. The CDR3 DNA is TGTGCCAGCAGCCCCACCCGGGACAGGGGGGGCGAGCAGTACTTC. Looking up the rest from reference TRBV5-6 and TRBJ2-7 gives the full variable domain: DAGVTQSPTHLIKTRGQQVTLRCSPKSGHDTVSWYQQALGQGPQFIFQYYEEEERQRGNFPDRFSGHQFPNYSSELNVNALLLGDSALYLCASSPTRDRGGEQYFGPGTRLTVT.

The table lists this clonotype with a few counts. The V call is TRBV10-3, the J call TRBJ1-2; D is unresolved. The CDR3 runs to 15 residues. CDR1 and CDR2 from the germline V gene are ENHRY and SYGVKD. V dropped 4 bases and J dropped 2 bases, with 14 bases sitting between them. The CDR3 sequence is CAISAREIQNYGYTF. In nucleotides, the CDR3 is TGTGCCATCAGTGCTAGGGAGATTCAGAACTATGGCTACACCTTC.

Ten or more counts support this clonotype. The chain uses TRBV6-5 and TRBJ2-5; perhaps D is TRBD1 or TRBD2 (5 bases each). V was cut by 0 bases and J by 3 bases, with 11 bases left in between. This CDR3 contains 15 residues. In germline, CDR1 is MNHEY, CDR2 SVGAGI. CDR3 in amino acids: CASSYSFWDEETQYF. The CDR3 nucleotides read TGTGCCAGCAGTTACTCTTTTTGGGACGAAGAGACCCAGTACTTC.

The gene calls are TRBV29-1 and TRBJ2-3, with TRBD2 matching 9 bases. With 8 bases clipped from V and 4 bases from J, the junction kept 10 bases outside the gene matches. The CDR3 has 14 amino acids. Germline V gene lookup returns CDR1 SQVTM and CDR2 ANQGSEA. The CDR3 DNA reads TGCAGCTCGTTAAGCGGGGGGCGGGCAGATACGCAGTATTTT. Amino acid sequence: CSSLSGGRADTQYF.

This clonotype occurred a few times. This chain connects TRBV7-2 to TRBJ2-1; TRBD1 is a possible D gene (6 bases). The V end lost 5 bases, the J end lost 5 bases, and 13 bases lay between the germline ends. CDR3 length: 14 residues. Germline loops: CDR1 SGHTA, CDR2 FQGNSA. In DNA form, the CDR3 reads TGTGCCAGCAGCCTACTTACAGGGAACAATGAGCAGTTCTTC. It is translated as CASSLLTGNNEQFF.

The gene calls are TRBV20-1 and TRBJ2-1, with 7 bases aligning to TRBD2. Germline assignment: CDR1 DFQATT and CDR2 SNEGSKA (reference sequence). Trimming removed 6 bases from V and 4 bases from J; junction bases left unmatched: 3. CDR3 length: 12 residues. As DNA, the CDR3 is TGCAGTGCCTCTAGCGGTTACAATGAGCAGTTCTTC. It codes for CSASSGYNEQFF.

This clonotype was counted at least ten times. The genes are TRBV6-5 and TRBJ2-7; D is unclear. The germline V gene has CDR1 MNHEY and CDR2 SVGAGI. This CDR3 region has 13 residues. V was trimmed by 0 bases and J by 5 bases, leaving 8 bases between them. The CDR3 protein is CASSYSRLNEQYF. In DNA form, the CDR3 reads TGTGCCAGCAGTTACTCGCGGTTGAACGAGCAGTACTTC.

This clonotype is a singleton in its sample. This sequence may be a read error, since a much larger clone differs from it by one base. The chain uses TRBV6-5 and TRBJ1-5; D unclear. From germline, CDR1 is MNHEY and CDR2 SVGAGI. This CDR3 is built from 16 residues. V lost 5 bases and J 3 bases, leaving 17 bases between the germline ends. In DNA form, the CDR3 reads TGTGCCAGCAGTCCTCGAGGACGGGAGGTCAATCAGCCCCAGCATTTT. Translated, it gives CASSPRGREVNQPQHF.

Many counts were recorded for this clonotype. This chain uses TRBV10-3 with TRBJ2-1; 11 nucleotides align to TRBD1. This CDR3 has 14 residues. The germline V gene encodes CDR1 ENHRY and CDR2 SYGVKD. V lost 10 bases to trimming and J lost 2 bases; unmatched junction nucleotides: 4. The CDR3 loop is CATRDRGAYNEQFF. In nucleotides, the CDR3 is TGTGCCACCAGGGACAGGGGGGCCTACAATGAGCAGTTCTTC.

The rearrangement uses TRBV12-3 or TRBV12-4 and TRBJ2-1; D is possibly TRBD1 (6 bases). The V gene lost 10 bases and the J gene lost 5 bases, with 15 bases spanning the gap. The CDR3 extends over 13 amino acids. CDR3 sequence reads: CATTYRADNEQFF. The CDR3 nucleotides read TGTGCCACTACTTACAGGGCGGACAATGAGCAGTTCTTC.

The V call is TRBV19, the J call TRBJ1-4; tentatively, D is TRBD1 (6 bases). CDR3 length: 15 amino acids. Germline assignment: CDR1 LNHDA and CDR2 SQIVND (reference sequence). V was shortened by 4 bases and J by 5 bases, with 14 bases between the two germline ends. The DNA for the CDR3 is TGTGCCAGTAGTAAAGGCAGGGGCGCAAATGAAAAACTGTTTTTT. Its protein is CASSKGRGANEKLFF.

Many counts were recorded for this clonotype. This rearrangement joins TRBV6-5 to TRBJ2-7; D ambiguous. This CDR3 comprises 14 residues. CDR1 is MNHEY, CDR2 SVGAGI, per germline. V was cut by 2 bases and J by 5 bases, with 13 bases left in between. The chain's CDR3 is CASSYDWGPHEQYF. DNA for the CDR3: TGTGCCAGCAGTTACGACTGGGGTCCCCACGAGCAGTACTTC.

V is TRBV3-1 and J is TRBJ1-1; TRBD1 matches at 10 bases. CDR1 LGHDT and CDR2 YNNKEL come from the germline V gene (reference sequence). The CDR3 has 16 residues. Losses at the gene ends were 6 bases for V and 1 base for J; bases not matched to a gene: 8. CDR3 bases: TGTGCCAGCAGATCGACAGGGGGCTCAAAGAACACTGAAGCTTTCTTT. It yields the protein CASRSTGGSKNTEAFF.

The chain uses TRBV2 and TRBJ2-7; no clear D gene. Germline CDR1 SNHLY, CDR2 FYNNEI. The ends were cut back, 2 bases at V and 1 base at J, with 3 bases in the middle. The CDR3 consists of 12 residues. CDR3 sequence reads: CASSESSYEQYF. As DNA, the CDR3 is TGTGCCAGCAGTGAATCGTCCTACGAGCAGTACTTC.

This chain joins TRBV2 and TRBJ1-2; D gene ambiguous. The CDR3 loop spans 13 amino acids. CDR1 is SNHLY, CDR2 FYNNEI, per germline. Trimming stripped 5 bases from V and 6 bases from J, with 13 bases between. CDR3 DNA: TGTGCCAGCAGTCCATCCTCGACGAATGGCTACACCTTC. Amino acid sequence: CASSPSSTNGYTF.

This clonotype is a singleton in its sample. Here the CDR3 reads CSVRGDPEAFF. In DNA form, the CDR3 reads TGCAGCGTTAGGGGTGACCCTGAAGCTTTCTTT. This chain joins TRBV29-1 and TRBJ1-1; D may be TRBD1 (5 bases). Germline values: CDR1 SQVTM, CDR2 ANQGSEA. V lost 5 bases to trimming and J lost 6 bases, with 10 bases between them. The CDR3 extends over 11 amino acids.

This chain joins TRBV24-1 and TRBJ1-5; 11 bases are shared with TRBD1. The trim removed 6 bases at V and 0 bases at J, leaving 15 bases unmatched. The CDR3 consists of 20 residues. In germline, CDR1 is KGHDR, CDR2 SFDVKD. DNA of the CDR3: TGTGCCACCAGTTTCAGCCCCTCGGGACAGGGGGGGTATAGCAATCAGCCCCAGCATTTT. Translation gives CATSFSPSGQGGYSNQPQHF.

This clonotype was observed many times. The CDR3 reads CASSRDRAVEQYF. The CDR3 DNA reads as TGTGCCAGCAGCCGGGACAGGGCCGTCGAGCAGTACTTC. The chain recombines TRBV12-3 or TRBV12-4 with TRBJ2-7, with 9 bases lining up with TRBD1. This CDR3 contains 13 residues. V shed 6 bases and J 6 bases; nucleotides not matched to a gene: 6.

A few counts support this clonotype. CDR3 nucleotide sequence: TGCGCCAGCAGCCAAAGTGGGGGGGCCCCCAATGAGCAGTTCTTC. This encodes CASSQSGGAPNEQFF. The chain employs TRBV4-1 and TRBJ2-1; D is possibly TRBD2 (7 bases). Germline V gives CDR1 MGHRA, CDR2 YSYEKL. The CDR3 runs to 15 residues. Trimming pared 2 bases from V and 6 bases from J, leaving 14 bases between.

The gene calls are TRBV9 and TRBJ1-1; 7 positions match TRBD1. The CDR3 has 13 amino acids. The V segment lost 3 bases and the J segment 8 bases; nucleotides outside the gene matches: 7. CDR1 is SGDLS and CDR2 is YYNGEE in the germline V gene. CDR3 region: CASSEPGQTEAFF. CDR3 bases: TGTGCCAGCAGCGAACCGGGACAGACAGAAGCTTTCTTT.

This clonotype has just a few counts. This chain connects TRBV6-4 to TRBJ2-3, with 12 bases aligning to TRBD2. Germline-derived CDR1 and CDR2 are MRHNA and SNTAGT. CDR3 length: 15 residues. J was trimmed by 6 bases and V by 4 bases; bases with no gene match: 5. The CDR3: CASSVTSGGLDTQYF. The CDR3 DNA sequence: TGTGCCAGCAGTGTTACTAGCGGGGGGTTGGATACGCAGTATTTT.

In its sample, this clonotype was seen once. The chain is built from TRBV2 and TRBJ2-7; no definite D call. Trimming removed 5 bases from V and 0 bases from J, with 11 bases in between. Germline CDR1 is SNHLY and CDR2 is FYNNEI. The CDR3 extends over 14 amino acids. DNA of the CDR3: TGTGCCAGCAGTTACACGGACGGCTCCTACGAGCAGTACTTC. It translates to CASSYTDGSYEQYF. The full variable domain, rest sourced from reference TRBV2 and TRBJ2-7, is EPEVTQTPSHQVTQMGQEVILRCVPISNHLYFYWYRQILGQKVEFLVSFYNNEISEKSEIFDDQFSVERPDGSNFTLKIRSTKLEDSAMYFCASSYTDGSYEQYFGPGTRLTVT.

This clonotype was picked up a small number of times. The CDR3 DNA reads TGTGCCAGCAGGGCGACAGCAACAACTAATGAAAAACTGTTTTTT. This encodes CASRATATTNEKLFF. The chain has TRBV2 and TRBJ1-4, with a possible D match to TRBD1 (5 bases). Germline V lookup: CDR1 SNHLY, CDR2 FYNNEI. Deletions cut 6 bases from V and 0 bases from J, with 11 bases between. This CDR3 has 15 amino acids. Combining the CDR3 with reference TRBV2 and TRBJ1-4 gives the whole variable domain EPEVTQTPSHQVTQMGQEVILRCVPISNHLYFYWYRQILGQKVEFLVSFYNNEISEKSEIFDDQFSVERPDGSNFTLKIRSTKLEDSAMYFCASRATATTNEKLFFGSGTQLSVL.

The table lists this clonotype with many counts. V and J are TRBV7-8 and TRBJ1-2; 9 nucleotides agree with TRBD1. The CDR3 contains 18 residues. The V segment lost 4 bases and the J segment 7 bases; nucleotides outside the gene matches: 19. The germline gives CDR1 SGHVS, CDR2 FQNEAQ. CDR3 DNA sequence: TGTGCCAGCAGCTCCTTAAGAGGACCGGGACAGGGAATTGGTGGCTACACCTTC. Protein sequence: CASSSLRGPGQGIGGYTF. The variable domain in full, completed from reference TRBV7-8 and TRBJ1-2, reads GAGVSQSPRYKVAKRGQDVALRCDPISGHVSLFWYQQALGQGPEFLTYFQNEAQLDKSGLPSDRFFAERPEGSVSTLKIQRTQQEDSAVYLCASSSLRGPGQGIGGYTFGSGTRLTVV.